These T cell receptor beta chains were read from a single sample in a study of shared clonotypes between healthy human individuals. Sequencing used immunoSEQ multiplex PCR; TCRdb keeps in-frame clones, though not all of them. This table has 1,500,000 or so clones, 98% appearing once. Source material: naive CD4+ T cells sorted from blood. These receptors were collected from a man aged 25-45 years in good health. The CDR3 runs from the conserved cysteine through the conserved F or W. The order of the fields is clone size, V gene, J gene, D gene, CDR3 protein, CDR3 DNA. A D gene is named only where the DNA matches it firmly. The size entry is marked missing in some rows and otherwise reads once, few, many or a size class.

-	TRBV7-9	TRBJ1-1	-	CASSLGTGTEAFF	TGTGCCAGCAGCTTAGGGACGGGCACTGAAGCTTTCTTT
-	TRBV6-6	TRBJ1-4	-	CASTALTNEKLFF	TGTGCCAGCACCGCATTAACTAATGAAAAACTGTTTTTT
-	TRBV7-6	TRBJ2-2	TRBD2	CASSLGASGSTGELFF	TGTGCCAGCAGCTTAGGGGCTAGCGGGAGTACCGGGGAGCTGTTTTTT
-	TRBV10-2	TRBJ2-1	-	CASSESGSYNEQFF	TGCGCCAGCAGTGAGTCTGGTTCCTACAATGAGCAGTTCTTC
-	TRBV5-4	TRBJ1-1	-	CASSLPVGNTEAFF	TGTGCCAGCAGCTTGCCGGTGGGGAACACTGAAGCTTTCTTT
-	TRBV9	TRBJ2-1	-	CASSVAGNQYNEQFF	TGTGCCAGCAGCGTAGCCGGGAACCAGTACAATGAGCAGTTCTTC
once	TRBV27	TRBJ2-4	TRBD2	CASTGLAGAGTNIQYF	TGTGCCAGCACGGGACTAGCGGGAGCCGGAACCAACATTCAGTACTTC
-	TRBV18	TRBJ2-7	TRBD2	CASSPLRLAGGYEQYF	TGTGCCAGCTCACCTTTAAGACTAGCGGGAGGATACGAGCAGTACTTC
-	TRBV6-1	TRBJ1-4	-	CASVGAANEKLFF	TGTGCCAGCGTAGGGGCCGCGAATGAAAAACTGTTTTTT
-	TRBV13	TRBJ2-3	TRBD2	CASSSPTSGRATDTQYF	TGTGCCAGCAGCTCCCCAACTAGCGGGAGAGCCACAGATACGCAGTATTTT
-	TRBV5-1	TRBJ2-1	-	CASSFRLVTYNEQFF	TGCGCCAGCAGCTTCCGACTGGTGACCTACAATGAGCAGTTCTTC
-	TRBV5-1	TRBJ2-2	-	CASSSLGQGRDTGELFF	TGCGCCAGCAGCTCCCTTGGCCAGGGTAGGGACACCGGGGAGCTGTTTTTT
-	TRBV10-2	TRBJ2-7	-	CASSSHSYEQYF	TGCGCCAGCAGTTCCCATAGTTACGAGCAGTACTTC
-	TRBV29-1	TRBJ1-2	-	CSVGFGNGYTF	TGCAGCGTTGGCTTTGGAAACGGCTACACCTTC
-	TRBV19	TRBJ2-7	TRBD1	CASSAGQGATYEQYF	TGTGCCAGTAGTGCGGGACAGGGGGCCACCTACGAGCAGTACTTC
-	TRBV7-2	TRBJ2-7	TRBD2	CASSLAIGTSGATYEQYF	TGTGCCAGCAGCTTAGCGATTGGGACTAGCGGAGCTACCTACGAGCAGTACTTC
-	TRBV7-9	TRBJ2-5	TRBD2	CASSSQGGEGETQYF	TGTGCCAGCAGCTCCCAGGGAGGGGAAGGAGAGACCCAGTACTTC
-	TRBV6-5	TRBJ2-7	-	CASTDTAYEQYF	TGTGCCAGCACAGACACCGCCTACGAGCAGTACTTC
once	TRBV18	TRBJ2-7	-	CASSPSEGEQYF	TGTGCCAGCTCACCCTCGGAGGGCGAGCAGTACTTC
-	TRBV6-6	TRBJ2-7	-	CASSPREIVLEQYF	TGTGCCAGCAGCCCCCGGGAAATAGTTTTGGAGCAGTACTTC
-	TRBV6-5	TRBJ2-7	-	CASSYSTQGHEQYF	TGTGCCAGCAGTTACTCTACCCAGGGACACGAGCAGTACTTC
-	TRBV27	TRBJ2-5	-	CASSLTLQGHETQYF	TGTGCCAGCAGTCTCACGCTACAGGGACACGAGACCCAGTACTTC
-	TRBV6-1	TRBJ2-6	-	CASSESGAGANVLTF	TGTGCCAGCAGTGAATCAGGCGCTGGGGCCAACGTCCTGACTTTC
-	TRBV7-8	TRBJ2-7	TRBD1	CASSLAGGQGIYEQYF	TGTGCCAGCAGCTTAGCGGGGGGACAGGGGATCTACGAGCAGTACTTC
-	TRBV4-3	TRBJ2-5	TRBD2	CASSPLAGVQETQYF	TGCGCCAGCAGCCCCCTAGCGGGAGTCCAAGAGACCCAGTACTTC
-	TRBV14	TRBJ2-1	-	CASSLRTFLSSYNEQFF	TGTGCCAGCAGCCTTCGGACTTTCTTGAGCTCCTACAATGAGCAGTTCTTC
-	TRBV5-1	TRBJ2-1	TRBD1	CASSLAKGADIYNEQFF	TGCGCCAGCAGCTTGGCCAAGGGGGCAGATATCTACAATGAGCAGTTCTTC
-	TRBV29-1	TRBJ2-3	-	CSVNRDIDTDTQYF	TGCAGCGTTAACAGGGACATCGACACAGATACGCAGTATTTT
-	TRBV28	TRBJ1-2	-	CASRDRPYGYTF	TGTGCCAGCAGGGACAGACCCTATGGCTACACCTTC
-	TRBV5-6	TRBJ2-7	-	CASSSLYEQYF	TGTGCCAGCAGCTCCCTTTACGAGCAGTACTTC
-	TRBV7-2	TRBJ2-4	-	CASSFGGLAKNIQYF	TGTGCCAGCAGCTTCGGGGGGCTAGCCAAAAACATTCAGTACTTC
-	TRBV9	TRBJ1-1	-	CASSHTGRLDTEAFF	TGTGCCAGCAGCCATACGGGAAGGTTGGACACTGAAGCTTTCTTT